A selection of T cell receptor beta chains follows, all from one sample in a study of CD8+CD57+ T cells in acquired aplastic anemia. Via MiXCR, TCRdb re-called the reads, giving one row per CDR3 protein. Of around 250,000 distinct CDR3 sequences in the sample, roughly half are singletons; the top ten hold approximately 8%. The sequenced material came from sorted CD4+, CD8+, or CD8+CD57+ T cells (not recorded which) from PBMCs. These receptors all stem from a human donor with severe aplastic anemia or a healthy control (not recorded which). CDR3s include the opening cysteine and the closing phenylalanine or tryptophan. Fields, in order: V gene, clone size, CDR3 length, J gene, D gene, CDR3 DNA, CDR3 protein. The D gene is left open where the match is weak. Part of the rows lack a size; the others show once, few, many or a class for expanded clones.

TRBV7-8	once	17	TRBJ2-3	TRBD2	TGTGCCAGCAGCTTAACTTCCTCTGGGGGGGGGGAAGATACGCAGTATTTT	CASSLTSSGGGEDTQYF
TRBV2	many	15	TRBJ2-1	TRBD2	TGTGCCAGCAGTGATCTTGTAGCGGGGGGGCCTCGGCAGTTCTTC	CASSDLVAGGPRQFF
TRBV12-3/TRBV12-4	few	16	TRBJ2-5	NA	TGTGCCAGCAGTGTCTCCGTTGGGGACGTCCGAGAGACCCAGTACTTC	CASSVSVGDVRETQYF
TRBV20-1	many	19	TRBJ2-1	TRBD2	TGCAGTGCTAGAGATAACTTGGGTCTAGCGGGGGGGCCTTATAATGAGCAGTTCTTC	CSARDNLGLAGGPYNEQFF
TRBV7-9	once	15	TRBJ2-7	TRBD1	TGTGCCAGCAGCCCAACAGGGGACCCCGGCTACGAGCAGTACTTC	CASSPTGDPGYEQYF
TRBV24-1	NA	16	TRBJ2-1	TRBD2	TGTGCCACCAGTGATTTAACTAGCGGGGAAAGCAATGAGCAGTTCTTC	CATSDLTSGESNEQFF
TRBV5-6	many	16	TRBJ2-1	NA	TGTGCCAGCAGCTTGGTTTGGGCAGGATCCTACAATGAGCAGTTCTTC	CASSLVWAGSYNEQFF
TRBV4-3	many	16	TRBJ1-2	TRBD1	TGCGCCAGCAGCCAAGTACGCGGGACAGGGGGGGCGGGCTACACCTTC	CASSQVRGTGGAGYTF
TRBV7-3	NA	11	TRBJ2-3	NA	TGTGCCAGCAGCTTATTCGATACGCAGTATTTT	CASSLFDTQYF
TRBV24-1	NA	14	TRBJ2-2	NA	TGTGCCACCAGTGATTTACACAACACCGGGGAGCTGTTTTTT	CATSDLHNTGELFF
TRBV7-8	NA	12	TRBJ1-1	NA	TGTGCCAGCAGCTTAGGTGGGGGTGAAGCTTTCTTT	CASSLGGGEAFF
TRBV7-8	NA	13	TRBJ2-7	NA	TGTGCCAGCAGCTTTTCCAGGGATTACGAGCAGTACTTC	CASSFSRDYEQYF
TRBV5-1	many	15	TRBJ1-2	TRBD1	TGCGCCAGCAGCTTGGAGGGACAGGGGAGGCTCGGCTACACCTTC	CASSLEGQGRLGYTF
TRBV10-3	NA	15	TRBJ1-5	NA	TGTGCCACTCATCCTAGCGGGGGGGCGTATGATACGCAGCATTTT	CATHPSGGAYDTQHF
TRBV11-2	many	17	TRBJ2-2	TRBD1	TGTGCCAGCAGCTTAGTTCAGGGGGTAGTGAACACCGGGGAGCTGTTTTTT	CASSLVQGVVNTGELFF
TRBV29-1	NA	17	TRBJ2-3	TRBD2	TGCAGCGTTGAAGATTGGGCTAGCGGGAGGCCCACAGATACGCAGTATTTT	CSVEDWASGRPTDTQYF
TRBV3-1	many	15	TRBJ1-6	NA	TGTGCCAGCAGCCAGACCGCGGGTGATAATTCACCCCTCCACTTT	CASSQTAGDNSPLHF
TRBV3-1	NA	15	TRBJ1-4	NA	TGTGCCAGCAGCCAAGTCCGAGGGCCCCGTGAAAAACTGTTTTTT	CASSQVRGPREKLFF
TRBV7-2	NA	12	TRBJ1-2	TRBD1	TGTGCCAGCAGCCCGGACAGGGGAGGCTACACCTTC	CASSPDRGGYTF
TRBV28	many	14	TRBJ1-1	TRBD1	TGTGCCAGCAGTTTAGGACAGGGGAGCACTGAAGCTTTCTTT	CASSLGQGSTEAFF
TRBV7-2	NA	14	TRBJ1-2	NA	TGTGCCAGCAGCTCCCGTGGGGGGAACTATGGCTACACCTTC	CASSSRGGNYGYTF
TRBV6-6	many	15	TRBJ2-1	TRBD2	TGTGCCAGCAGTTACAGCCCTAGCGGGGAGAATGAGCAGTTCTTC	CASSYSPSGENEQFF
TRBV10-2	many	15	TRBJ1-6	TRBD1	TGCGCCAGCAGTTTGCCTACAGGGGAAAGTTCACCCCTCCACTTT	CASSLPTGESSPLHF
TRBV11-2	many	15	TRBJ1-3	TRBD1	TGTGCCAGCAGCCCAAACCGGGACAGTGGAAACACCATATATTTT	CASSPNRDSGNTIYF
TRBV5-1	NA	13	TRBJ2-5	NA	TGCGCCAGCAGCTTAGCACCACAAGAGACCCAGCACTTC	CASSLAPQETQHF
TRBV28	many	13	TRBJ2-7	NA	TGTGCCAGCACCCCCCAGGGACCCTACGAGCAGTACTTC	CASTPQGPYEQYF
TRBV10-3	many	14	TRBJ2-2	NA	TGTGCCATCAGCTACGACAGGAACACCGGGGAGCTGTTTTTT	CAISYDRNTGELFF
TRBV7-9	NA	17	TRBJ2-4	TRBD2	TGTGCCAGCAGCTCTCTGGCGGGGGGGCTAGCCAAAAACATTCAGTACTTC	CASSSLAGGLAKNIQYF
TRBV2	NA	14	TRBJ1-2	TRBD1	TGTGCCAGCAGTGAAGAGAGGACAGGGGATGGCTACACCTTC	CASSEERTGDGYTF